This T cell receptor beta chain was sequenced during a study of OX40 agonist ivuxolimab in advanced cancers. A word on this clone: Antigen: not known.

TCRdb's table, derived via immunoSEQ multiplex PCR, lists solely in-frame clones and lacks some. The sample holds around 82,000 clones; 88% are singletons and the top ten take 0.47%. Germline CDR1 is SGHKS and CDR2 is YYEKEE (reference sequence). This CDR3 is built from 14 residues. Between the trimmed V and J ends, which lost 0 bases and 5 bases, there was a span of 12 bases. Study-level results: Clones of CD4+ and CD8+ blood T cells grew by week 6 at doses of 0.1 to 3.0 mg/kg.

The chain employs TRBV5-5 and TRBJ2-7; possibly TRBD1 or TRBD2 for D (5 bases each). This sample comprised CD4+ or CD8+ T cells sorted from blood, obtained in a trial of the OX40 agonist ivuxolimab. This clonotype was obtained from an adult with an advanced solid tumor such as melanoma, head and neck, liver or kidney cancer. For the CDR3, the DNA is TGTGCCAGCAGCTTGGTGGGGGTCCTGCACGAGCAGTACTTC. Translation: CASSLVGVLHEQYF.